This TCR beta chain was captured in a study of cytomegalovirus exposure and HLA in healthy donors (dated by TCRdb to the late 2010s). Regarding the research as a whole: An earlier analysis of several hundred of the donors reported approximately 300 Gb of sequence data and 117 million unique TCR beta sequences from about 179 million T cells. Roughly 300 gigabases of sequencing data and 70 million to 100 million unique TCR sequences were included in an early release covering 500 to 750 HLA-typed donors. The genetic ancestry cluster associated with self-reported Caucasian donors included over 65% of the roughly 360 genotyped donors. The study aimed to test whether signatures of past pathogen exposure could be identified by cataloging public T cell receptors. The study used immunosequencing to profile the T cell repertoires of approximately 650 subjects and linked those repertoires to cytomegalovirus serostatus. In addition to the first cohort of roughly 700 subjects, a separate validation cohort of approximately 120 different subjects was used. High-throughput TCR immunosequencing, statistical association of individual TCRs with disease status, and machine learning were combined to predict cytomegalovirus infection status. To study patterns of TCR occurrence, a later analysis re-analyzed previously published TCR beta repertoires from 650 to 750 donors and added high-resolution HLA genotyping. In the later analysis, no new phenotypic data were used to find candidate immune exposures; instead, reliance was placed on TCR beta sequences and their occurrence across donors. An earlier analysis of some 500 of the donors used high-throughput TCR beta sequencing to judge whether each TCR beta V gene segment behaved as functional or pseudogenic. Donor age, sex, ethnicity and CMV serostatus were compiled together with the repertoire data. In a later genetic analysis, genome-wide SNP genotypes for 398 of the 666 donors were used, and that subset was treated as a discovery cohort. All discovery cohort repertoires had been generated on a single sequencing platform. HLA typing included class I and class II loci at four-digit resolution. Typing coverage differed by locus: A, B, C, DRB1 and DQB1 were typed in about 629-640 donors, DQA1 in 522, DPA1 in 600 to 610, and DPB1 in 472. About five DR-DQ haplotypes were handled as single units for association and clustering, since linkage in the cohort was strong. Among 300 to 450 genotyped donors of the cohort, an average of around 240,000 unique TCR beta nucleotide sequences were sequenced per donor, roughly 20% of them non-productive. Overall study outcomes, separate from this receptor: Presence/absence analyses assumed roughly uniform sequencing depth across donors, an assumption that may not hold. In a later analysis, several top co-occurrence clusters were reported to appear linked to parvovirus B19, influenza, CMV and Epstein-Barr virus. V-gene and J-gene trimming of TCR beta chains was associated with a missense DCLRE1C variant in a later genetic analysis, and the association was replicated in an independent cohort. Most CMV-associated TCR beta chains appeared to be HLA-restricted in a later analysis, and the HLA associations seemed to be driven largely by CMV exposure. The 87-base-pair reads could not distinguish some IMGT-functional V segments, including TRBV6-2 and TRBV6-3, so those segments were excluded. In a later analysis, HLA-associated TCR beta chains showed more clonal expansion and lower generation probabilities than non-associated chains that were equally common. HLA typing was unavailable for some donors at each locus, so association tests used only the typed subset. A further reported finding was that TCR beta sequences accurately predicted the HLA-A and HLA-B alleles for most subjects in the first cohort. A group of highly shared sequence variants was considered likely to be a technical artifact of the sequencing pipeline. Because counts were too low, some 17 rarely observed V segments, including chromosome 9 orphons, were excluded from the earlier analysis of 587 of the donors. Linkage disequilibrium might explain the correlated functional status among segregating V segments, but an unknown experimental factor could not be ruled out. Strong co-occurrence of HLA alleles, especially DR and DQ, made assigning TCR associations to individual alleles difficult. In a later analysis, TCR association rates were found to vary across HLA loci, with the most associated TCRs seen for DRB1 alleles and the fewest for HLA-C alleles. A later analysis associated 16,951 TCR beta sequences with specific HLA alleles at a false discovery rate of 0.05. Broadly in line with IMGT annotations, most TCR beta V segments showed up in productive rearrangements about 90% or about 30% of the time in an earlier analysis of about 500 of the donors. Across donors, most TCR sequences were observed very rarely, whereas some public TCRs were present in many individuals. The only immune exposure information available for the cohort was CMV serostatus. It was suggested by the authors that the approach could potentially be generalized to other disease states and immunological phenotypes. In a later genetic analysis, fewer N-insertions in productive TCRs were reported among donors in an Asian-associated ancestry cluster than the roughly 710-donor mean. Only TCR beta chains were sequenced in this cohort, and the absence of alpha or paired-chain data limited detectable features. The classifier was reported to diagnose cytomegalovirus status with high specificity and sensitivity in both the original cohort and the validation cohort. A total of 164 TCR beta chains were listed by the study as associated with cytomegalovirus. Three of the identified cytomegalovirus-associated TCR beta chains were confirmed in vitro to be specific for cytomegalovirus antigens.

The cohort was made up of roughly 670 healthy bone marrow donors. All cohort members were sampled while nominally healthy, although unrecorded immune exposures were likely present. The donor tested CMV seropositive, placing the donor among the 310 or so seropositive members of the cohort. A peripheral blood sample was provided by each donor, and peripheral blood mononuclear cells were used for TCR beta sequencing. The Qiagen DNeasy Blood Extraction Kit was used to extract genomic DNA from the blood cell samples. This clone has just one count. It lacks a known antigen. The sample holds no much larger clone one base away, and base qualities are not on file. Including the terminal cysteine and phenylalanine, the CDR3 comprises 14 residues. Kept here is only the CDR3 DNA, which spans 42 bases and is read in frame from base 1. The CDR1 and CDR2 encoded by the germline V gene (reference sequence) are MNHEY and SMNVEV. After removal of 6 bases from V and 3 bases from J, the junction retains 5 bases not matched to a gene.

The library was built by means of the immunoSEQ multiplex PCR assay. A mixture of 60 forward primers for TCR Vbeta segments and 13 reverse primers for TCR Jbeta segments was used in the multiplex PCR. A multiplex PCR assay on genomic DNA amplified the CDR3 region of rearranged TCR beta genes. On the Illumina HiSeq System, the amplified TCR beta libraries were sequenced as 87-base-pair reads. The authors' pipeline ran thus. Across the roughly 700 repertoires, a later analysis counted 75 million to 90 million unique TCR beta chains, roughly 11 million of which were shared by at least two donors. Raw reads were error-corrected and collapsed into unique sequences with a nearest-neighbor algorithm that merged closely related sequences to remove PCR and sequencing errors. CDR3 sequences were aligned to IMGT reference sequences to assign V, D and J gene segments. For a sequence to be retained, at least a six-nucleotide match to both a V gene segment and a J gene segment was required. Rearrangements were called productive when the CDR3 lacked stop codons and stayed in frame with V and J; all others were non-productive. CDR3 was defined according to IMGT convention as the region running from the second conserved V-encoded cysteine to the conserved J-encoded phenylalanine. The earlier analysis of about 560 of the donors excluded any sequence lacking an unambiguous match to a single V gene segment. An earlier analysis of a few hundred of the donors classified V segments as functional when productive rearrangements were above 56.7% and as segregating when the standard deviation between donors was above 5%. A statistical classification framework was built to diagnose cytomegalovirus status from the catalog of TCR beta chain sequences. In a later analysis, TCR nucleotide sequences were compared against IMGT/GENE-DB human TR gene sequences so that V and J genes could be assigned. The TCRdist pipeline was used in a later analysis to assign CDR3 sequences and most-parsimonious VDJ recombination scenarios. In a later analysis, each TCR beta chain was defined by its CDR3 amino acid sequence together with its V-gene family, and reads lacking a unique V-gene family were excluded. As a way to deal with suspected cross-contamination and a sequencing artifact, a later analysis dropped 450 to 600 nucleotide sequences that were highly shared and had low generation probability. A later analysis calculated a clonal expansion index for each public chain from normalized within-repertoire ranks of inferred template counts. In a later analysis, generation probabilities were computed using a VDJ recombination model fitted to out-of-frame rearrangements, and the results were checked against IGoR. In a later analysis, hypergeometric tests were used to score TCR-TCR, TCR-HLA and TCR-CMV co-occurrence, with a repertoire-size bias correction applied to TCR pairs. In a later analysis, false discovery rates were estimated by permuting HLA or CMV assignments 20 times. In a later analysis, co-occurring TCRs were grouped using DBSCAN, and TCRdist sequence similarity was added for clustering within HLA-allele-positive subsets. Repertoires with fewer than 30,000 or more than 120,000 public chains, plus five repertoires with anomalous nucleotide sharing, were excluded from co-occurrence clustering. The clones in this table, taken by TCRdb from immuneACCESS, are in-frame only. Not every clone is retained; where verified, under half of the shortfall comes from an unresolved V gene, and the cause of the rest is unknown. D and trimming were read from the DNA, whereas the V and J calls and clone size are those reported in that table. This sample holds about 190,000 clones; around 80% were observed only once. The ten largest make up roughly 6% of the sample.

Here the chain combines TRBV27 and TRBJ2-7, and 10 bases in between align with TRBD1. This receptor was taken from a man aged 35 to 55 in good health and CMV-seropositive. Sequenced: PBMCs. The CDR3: CASRSTGGVYEQYF. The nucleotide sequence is TGTGCCAGCAGATCGACAGGGGGCGTCTACGAGCAGTACTTC.